The 23 T cell receptor beta chains given below trace back to one sample, sequenced in a study of cytomegalovirus exposure and HLA in healthy donors. The PCR ran on 60 Vbeta and 13 Jbeta primers. Assay: immunoSEQ multiplex PCR; the TCRdb copy retains only in-frame clones and omits some. The table includes around 150,000 clones, 75% to 80% detected once. Sequences were obtained from PBMCs. Source of these receptors: a male donor in good health and CMV-seronegative.

This clone came up once. This chain uses TRBV20-1 with TRBJ1-2; D call uncertain. In germline, CDR1 is DFQATT, CDR2 SNEGSKA (reference sequence). The CDR3 is 11 amino acids. V was shortened by 5 bases and J by 5 bases, with 9 bases between the two germline ends. Written as DNA, the CDR3 is TGCAGTGCTGAGGGAGTATATGGCTACACCTTC. This translates into CSAEGVYGYTF.

The chain carries TRBV6-1 and TRBJ2-2, with TRBD2 identical over 8 bases. With 7 bases clipped from V and 3 bases from J, the junction kept 4 bases outside the gene matches. The CDR3 loop spans 14 amino acids. Germline-derived CDR1 and CDR2 are MNHNS and SASEGT. CDR3 in amino acids: CASKKAGDTGELFF. The CDR3 DNA reads TGTGCCAGCAAAAAAGCGGGGGACACCGGGGAGCTGTTTTTT.

The chain uses TRBV18 and TRBJ2-2; 7 bases are shared with TRBD2. The CDR3 covers 15 residues. Germline V gene sequence: CDR1 KGHSH, CDR2 LQKENI. V trimming: 3 bases; J trimming: 5 bases; junction bases outside the gene matches: 6. The CDR3 nucleotides are TGTGCCAGCTCACCTACCCAGGGAGGGACCGGGGAGCTGTTTTTT. Amino acid sequence: CASSPTQGGTGELFF.

The J gene is TRBJ1-3, the V gene TRBV7-2, with D possibly matching TRBD1 (6 bases). CDR1 is SGHTA and CDR2 is FQGNSA in the germline V gene. V lost 4 bases and J lost 0, with 10 bases in between. This CDR3 is 15 amino acids long. The CDR3 DNA follows: TGTGCCAGCAGCTCCCAGGGGAGCTCTGGAAACACCATATATTTT. Translated, it gives CASSSQGSSGNTIYF.

The chain combines TRBV4-1 with TRBJ2-2, with a weak D call TRBD2 (5 bases). The length of the CDR3 is 19 residues. Germline loops: CDR1 MGHRA, CDR2 YSYEKL. V dropped 1 base and J dropped 4 bases, with 22 bases sitting between them. CDR3: CASSQGILRREGATGELFF. As DNA, the CDR3 is TGCGCCAGCAGCCAAGGTATCCTGCGTCGAGAGGGCGCCACCGGGGAGCTGTTTTTT.

This clone occurred once. The V and J genes are TRBV27 and TRBJ2-5, with 10 bases matching TRBD2. Germline V gene data show CDR1 as MNHEY and CDR2 as SMNVEV (reference sequence). The CDR3 totals 15 residues. V dropped 8 bases and J dropped 5; count of bases not matched to a gene: 11. This CDR3 is CASSALAGVQETQYF. The CDR3 bases are TGTGCCAGCTCCGCCCTAGCGGGGGTGCAGGAGACCCAGTACTTC.

The chain joins TRBV19 to TRBJ2-5; D uncertain. Deletions cut 5 bases from V and 2 bases from J, with 6 bases between. CDR3 length: 12 residues. The germline gives CDR1 LNHDA, CDR2 SQIVND (reference sequence). CDR3 DNA sequence: TGTGCCAGTAGTTTCAGGCAAGAGACCCAGTACTTC. This encodes CASSFRQETQYF.

The V call is TRBV19, the J call TRBJ2-5; 11 bases are a match to TRBD2. J lost 4 bases, V lost 8 bases, and 9 bases had no gene match. The CDR3 is made up of 15 amino acids. CDR1 is LNHDA and CDR2 is SQIVND in the germline V gene (reference sequence). CDR3 coding DNA: TGTGCCAGTGGAACTAGCGGGGGATTCCGAGAGACCCAGTACTTC. Encoded protein: CASGTSGGFRETQYF.

The sample holds a few counts of this clone. The chain carries TRBV2 and TRBJ1-1, with TRBD1 matching 9 bases. Germline V gene data show CDR1 as SNHLY and CDR2 as FYNNEI. J was trimmed by 8 bases and V by 4 bases; bases with no gene match: 2. The CDR3 runs to 12 residues. CDR3 amino acids: CASSVDRGEAFF. The CDR3, as DNA: TGTGCCAGCAGTGTCGACAGGGGGGAAGCTTTCTTT.

The chain employs TRBV10-2 and TRBJ1-2; 7 nucleotides match TRBD1. The CDR3 is 15 residues long. Germline values: CDR1 WSHSY, CDR2 SAAADI. Trimming took 3 bases from V and 3 from J; bases not matched to a gene: 7. In DNA form, the CDR3 reads TGCGCCAGCAGTGACAACAGGGGTGGCGACTATGGCTACACCTTC. Protein: CASSDNRGGDYGYTF.

This clone has just one count. The chain uses TRBV18 and TRBJ2-3; D possibly corresponds to TRBD1 (6 bases). Deletions cut 4 bases from V and 0 bases from J, with 8 bases between. This CDR3 has 14 residues. CDR1 and CDR2 from the germline V gene are KGHSH and LQKENI. DNA of the CDR3: TGTGCCAGCTCACAGGACAGAAGCACAGATACGCAGTATTTT. Protein sequence: CASSQDRSTDTQYF.

The genes are TRBV29-1 and TRBJ2-7, with a possible D match to TRBD2 (6 bases). The CDR3 contains 15 residues. V was cut by 4 bases and J by 0 bases, with 16 bases left in between. CDR1 and CDR2 from the germline V gene are SQVTM and ANQGSEA. CDR3 DNA: TGCAGCGTTGGGGGAGGTCGGTCGAGCTCCTACGAGCAGTACTTC. Translating gives CSVGGGRSSSYEQYF.

This clone appeared once. The chain joins TRBV5-1 to TRBJ2-7; D remains unclear. V was cut by 4 bases and J by 0 bases, with 11 bases left in between. The germline V gene has CDR1 SGHRS and CDR2 YFSETQ. The CDR3 has 14 residues. CDR3 amino acids: CASSPDSASYEQYF. In DNA form, the CDR3 reads TGCGCCAGCAGCCCCGACTCTGCCTCCTACGAGCAGTACTTC.

The rearrangement joins TRBV7-6 to TRBJ2-7, with D possibly matching TRBD2 (5 bases). Germline-derived CDR1 and CDR2 are SGHVS and FNYEAQ. The CDR3 is made up of 15 amino acids. V lost 0 bases to trimming and J lost 3 bases, with 12 bases between them. CDR3 residues: CASSLAGGPGYEQYF. The DNA for the CDR3 is TGTGCCAGCAGCTTAGCGGGCGGGCCCGGCTACGAGCAGTACTTC.

V usage is TRBV5-1 and J usage is TRBJ2-7; D possibly corresponds to TRBD1 (6 bases). The V end lost 5 bases, the J end lost 2 bases, and 8 bases lay between the germline ends. In germline, CDR1 is SGHRS, CDR2 YFSETQ. There are 12 residues in the CDR3. This chain's CDR3 is CASRRDTYEQYF. As DNA, the CDR3 is TGCGCCAGCAGAAGGGACACCTACGAGCAGTACTTC.

As to this clone: The sample holds other DNA sequences that translate to the same CDR3. This rearrangement joins TRBV9 to TRBJ1-2; D unclear. The germline V gene encodes CDR1 SGDLS and CDR2 YYNGEE. V lost 6 bases, J lost 3 bases, and 9 bases lay in between. The CDR3 runs to 12 residues. The CDR3 nucleotides are TGTGCCAGCAAGGGAGGAGACTATGGCTACACCTTC. Its translation is CASKGGDYGYTF. The full variable domain, rest sourced from reference TRBV9 and TRBJ1-2, is DSGVTQTPKHLITATGQRVTLRCSPRSGDLSVYWYQQSLDQGLQFLIQYYNGEERAKGNILERFSAQQFPDLHSELNLSSLELGDSALYFCASKGGDYGYTFGSGTRLTVV.

The chain has TRBV7-3 and TRBJ2-5; 7 nucleotides match TRBD1. Germline-derived CDR1 and CDR2 are SGHTA and FQGTGA. V shed 5 bases, J shed 4 bases, and the junction held 4 bases outside the gene matches. The CDR3 sequence is 13 residues long. The DNA of the CDR3 is TGTGCCAGCAGCCCGACAGGGAGAGAGACCCAGTACTTC. It yields the protein CASSPTGRETQYF.

This rearrangement joins TRBV6-5 to TRBJ2-2; D perhaps matches TRBD2 (5 bases). The CDR3 length is 13 residues. The V and J ends lost 2 bases and 5 bases respectively, with 6 bases between them. The germline gives CDR1 MNHEY, CDR2 SVGAGI. The CDR3, as DNA: TGTGCCAGCAGTTACGGGGAGACCGGGGAGCTGTTTTTT. It encodes CASSYGETGELFF.

The chain is built from TRBV14 and TRBJ1-1; possibly TRBD1 for D (5 bases). V was shortened by 0 bases and J by 4 bases, with 9 bases between the two germline ends. The CDR3 is 14 residues long. Germline V gene data show CDR1 as SGHDN and CDR2 as FVKESK. DNA for the CDR3: TGTGCCAGCAGCCAAGACGACAGTGGCACTGAAGCTTTCTTT. Protein product: CASSQDDSGTEAFF.

This clone was picked up a small number of times. This sequence joins TRBV30 and TRBJ2-7, with 8 bases matching TRBD2. V gave up 4 bases and J gave up 0 bases; unmatched junction bases: 8. Germline CDR1 GTSNPN, CDR2 SVGIG (reference sequence). The CDR3 spans 15 residues. The CDR3 nucleotides read TGTGCCTGGACAAGGGAGCGGGGGCCCTCCTACGAGCAGTACTTC. Amino acid sequence: CAWTRERGPSYEQYF. The full variable domain, with the rest looked up from reference TRBV30 and TRBJ2-7, is SQTIHQWPATLVQPVGSPLSLECTVEGTSNPNLYWYRQAAGRGLQLLFYSVGIGQISSEVPQNLSASRPQDRQFILSSKKLLLSDSGFYLCAWTRERGPSYEQYFGPGTRLTVT.

This clone appeared a single time. The chain is built from TRBV2 and TRBJ2-7; TRBD1 is a possible D gene (6 bases). This CDR3 region has 12 residues. Germline V gene lookup returns CDR1 SNHLY and CDR2 FYNNEI. Trimming shortened V by 8 bases and J by 4 bases, and 12 bases separated the two germline ends. Here the CDR3 DNA reads TGTGCCAGCGGATACAGGGTTTACGAGCAGTACTTC. It codes for CASGYRVYEQYF.

The gene calls are TRBV5-8 and TRBJ1-5; perhaps TRBD1 as D (5 bases). The CDR3 is 17 residues long. The ends were cut back, 0 bases at V and 0 bases at J, with 13 bases in the middle. Per germline, CDR1 SGHTS and CDR2 YDEGEE. The CDR3 is CASSLVFAGYSNQPQHF. DNA for the CDR3: TGTGCCAGCAGCTTGGTTTTTGCAGGGTATAGCAATCAGCCCCAGCATTTT.

The chain carries TRBV7-2 and TRBJ2-7; 8 nucleotides align to TRBD1. The junction had 8 bases not matched to a gene; V was cut back by 5 bases and J by 2 bases. The CDR3 is made up of 15 amino acids. Germline-derived CDR1 and CDR2 are SGHTA and FQGNSA. Here the CDR3 DNA reads TGTGCCAGCAGCCCTAGACAGGGGCCTCCCTACGAGCAGTACTTC. It translates to CASSPRQGPPYEQYF.